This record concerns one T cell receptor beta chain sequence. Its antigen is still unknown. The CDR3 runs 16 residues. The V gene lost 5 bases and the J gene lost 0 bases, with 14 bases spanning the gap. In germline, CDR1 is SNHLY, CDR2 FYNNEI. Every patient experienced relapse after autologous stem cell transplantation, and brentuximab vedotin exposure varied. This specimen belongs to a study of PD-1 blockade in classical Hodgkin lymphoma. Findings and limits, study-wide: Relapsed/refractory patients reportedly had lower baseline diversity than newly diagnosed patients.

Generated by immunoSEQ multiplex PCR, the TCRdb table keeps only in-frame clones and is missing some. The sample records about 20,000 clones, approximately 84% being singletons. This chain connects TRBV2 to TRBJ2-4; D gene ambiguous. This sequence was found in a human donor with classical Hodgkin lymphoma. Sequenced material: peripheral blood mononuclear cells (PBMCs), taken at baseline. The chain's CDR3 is CASSPTTLIAKNIQYF. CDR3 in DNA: TGTGCCAGCAGTCCAACGACACTGATAGCCAAAAACATTCAGTACTTC. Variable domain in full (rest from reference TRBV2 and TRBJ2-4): EPEVTQTPSHQVTQMGQEVILRCVPISNHLYFYWYRQILGQKVEFLVSFYNNEISEKSEIFDDQFSVERPDGSNFTLKIRSTKLEDSAMYFCASSPTTLIAKNIQYFGAGTRLSVL.